One TCR beta chain is described in this entry. Its antigen remains unidentified. The data stem from a study of graft-versus-host responses after intestinal transplantation. Study details: Once they had received anti-thymocyte globulin induction, all recipients took tacrolimus and steroids for roughly three years. Whole-study findings and limits: GvH clones were identified in recipient marrow, with some first appearing in ileum or blood. When patients had graft-donor T cell macrochimerism, their allografts held high graft-versus-host to host-versus-graft clonal ratios. Early HvG declines after transplant were associated with peak circulating GvH clone levels.

Sequenced by immunoSEQ multiplex PCR; TCRdb stores in-frame clones only, minus some. The sample lists tens of thousands of clones; just under 95% were seen once. Sequenced material: unstimulated CD8+ T cells sorted from spleen or lymph node cells, taken before transplant. The source is a human donor who was the organ donor for an intestinal transplant.

For the CDR3, the DNA is TGTGCCAGCTCACCAGGAGGGGAAGCGGCCTACAATGAGCAGTTCTTC. Amino acid sequence: CASSPGGEAAYNEQFF. The V and J genes are TRBV18 and TRBJ2-1, with D perhaps matching TRBD2 (6 bases). Trimming cost V 2 bases and J 2 bases, with 13 bases left between them. This CDR3 has 16 residues. Germline loops: CDR1 KGHSH, CDR2 LQKENI.